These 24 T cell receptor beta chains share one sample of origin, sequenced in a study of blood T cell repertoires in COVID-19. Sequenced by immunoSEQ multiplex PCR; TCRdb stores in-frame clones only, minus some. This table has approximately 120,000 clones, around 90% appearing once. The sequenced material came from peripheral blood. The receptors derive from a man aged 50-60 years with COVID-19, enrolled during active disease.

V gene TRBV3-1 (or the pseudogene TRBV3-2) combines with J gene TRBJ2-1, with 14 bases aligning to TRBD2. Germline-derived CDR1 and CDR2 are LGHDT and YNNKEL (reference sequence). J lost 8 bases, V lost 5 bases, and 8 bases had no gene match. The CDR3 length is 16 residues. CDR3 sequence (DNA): TGTGCCAGCAGCAGACGGACTAGCGGGGGGAGCGATGAGCAGTTCTTC. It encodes CASSRRTSGGSDEQFF.

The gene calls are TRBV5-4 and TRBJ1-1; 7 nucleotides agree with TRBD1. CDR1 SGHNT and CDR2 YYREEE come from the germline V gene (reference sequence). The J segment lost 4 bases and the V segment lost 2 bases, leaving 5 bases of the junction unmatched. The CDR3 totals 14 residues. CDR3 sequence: CASSFPPGGTEAFF. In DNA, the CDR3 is TGTGCCAGCAGCTTTCCCCCAGGGGGCACTGAAGCTTTCTTT.

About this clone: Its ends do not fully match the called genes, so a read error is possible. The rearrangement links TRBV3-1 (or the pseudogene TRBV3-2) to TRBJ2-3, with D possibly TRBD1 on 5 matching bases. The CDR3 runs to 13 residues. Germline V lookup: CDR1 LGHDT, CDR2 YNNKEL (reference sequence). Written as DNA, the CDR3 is TGTGCCAGCAGCCGATATTCTCAGGGCACTTCTAACTTT. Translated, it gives CASSRYSQGTSNF.

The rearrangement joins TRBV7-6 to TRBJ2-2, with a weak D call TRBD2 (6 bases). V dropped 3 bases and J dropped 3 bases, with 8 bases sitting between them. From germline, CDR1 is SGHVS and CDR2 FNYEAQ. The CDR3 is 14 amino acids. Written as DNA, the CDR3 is TGTGCCAGCAGCTTGGCGGGGTACACCGGGGAGCTGTTTTTT. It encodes CASSLAGYTGELFF.

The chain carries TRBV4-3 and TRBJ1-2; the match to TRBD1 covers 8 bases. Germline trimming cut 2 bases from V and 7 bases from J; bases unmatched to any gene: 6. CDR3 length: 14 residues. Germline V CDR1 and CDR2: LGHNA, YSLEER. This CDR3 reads CASSQRTGGRGYTF. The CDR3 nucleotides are TGCGCCAGCAGCCAACGAACAGGGGGACGTGGCTACACCTTC.

Here the CDR3 reads CASSDIGTGSYEQYV. The CDR3 coding sequence is TGCGCCAGCAGTGACATTGGGACAGGGTCCTACGAGCAGTACGTC. This sequence joins TRBV10-2 and TRBJ2-7, with 9 positions matching TRBD1. CDR1 WSHSY and CDR2 SAAADI come from the germline V gene. V trimming: 3 bases; J trimming: 1 base; junction bases outside the gene matches: 4. The CDR3 sequence is 15 residues long.

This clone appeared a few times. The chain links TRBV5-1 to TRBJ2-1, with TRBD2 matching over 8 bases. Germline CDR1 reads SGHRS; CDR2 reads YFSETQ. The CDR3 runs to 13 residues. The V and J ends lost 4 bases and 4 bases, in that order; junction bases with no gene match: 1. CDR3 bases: TGCGCCAGCAGCCCGGGGGGGTACAATGAGCAGTTCTTC. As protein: CASSPGGYNEQFF.

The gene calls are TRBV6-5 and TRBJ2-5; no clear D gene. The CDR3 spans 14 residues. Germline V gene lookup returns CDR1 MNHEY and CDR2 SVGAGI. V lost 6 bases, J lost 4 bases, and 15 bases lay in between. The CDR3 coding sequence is TGTGCCAGCAGCCTCTTGGGCAGTTTAGAGACCCAGTACTTC. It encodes CASSLLGSLETQYF.

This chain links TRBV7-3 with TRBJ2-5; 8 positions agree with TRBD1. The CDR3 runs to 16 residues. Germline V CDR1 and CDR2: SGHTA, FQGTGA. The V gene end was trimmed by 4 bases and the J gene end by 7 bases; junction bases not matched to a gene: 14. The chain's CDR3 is CASSSMAQGAGGTQYF. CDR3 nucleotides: TGTGCCAGCAGCTCCATGGCCCAGGGGGCGGGCGGGACCCAGTACTTC.

CDR3 amino acids: CACPCGRLNEQYF. The CDR3 region has the DNA TGTGCCTGTCCCTGCGGGAGGCTAAACGAGCAGTACTTC. The gene calls are TRBV19 and TRBJ2-7; TRBD2 aligns across 8 bases. CDR1 is LNHDA, CDR2 SQIVND, per germline (reference sequence). The CDR3 runs 13 residues. The V gene end was trimmed by 11 bases and the J gene end by 5 bases; junction bases not matched to a gene: 11.

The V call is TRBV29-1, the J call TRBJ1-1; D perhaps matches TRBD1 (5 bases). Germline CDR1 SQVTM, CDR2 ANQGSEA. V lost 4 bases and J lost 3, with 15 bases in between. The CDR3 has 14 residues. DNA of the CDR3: TGCAGCGTTGGTGTCCAGGGAGGTGACACTGAAGCTTTCTTT. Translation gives CSVGVQGGDTEAFF.

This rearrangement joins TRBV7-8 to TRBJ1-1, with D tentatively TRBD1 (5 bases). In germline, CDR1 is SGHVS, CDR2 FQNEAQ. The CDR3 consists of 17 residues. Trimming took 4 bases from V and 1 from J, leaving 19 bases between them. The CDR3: CASSSALFRASNTEAFF. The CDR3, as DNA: TGTGCCAGCAGCTCCGCTCTTTTCAGGGCATCGAACACTGAAGCTTTCTTT.

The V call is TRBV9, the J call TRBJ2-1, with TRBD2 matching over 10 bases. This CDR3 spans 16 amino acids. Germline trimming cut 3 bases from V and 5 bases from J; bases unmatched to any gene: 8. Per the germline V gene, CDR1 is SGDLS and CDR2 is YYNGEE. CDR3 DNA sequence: TGTGCCAGCAGCGGGACCGGGACTAGCGTGGACAATGAGCAGTTCTTC. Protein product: CASSGTGTSVDNEQFF.

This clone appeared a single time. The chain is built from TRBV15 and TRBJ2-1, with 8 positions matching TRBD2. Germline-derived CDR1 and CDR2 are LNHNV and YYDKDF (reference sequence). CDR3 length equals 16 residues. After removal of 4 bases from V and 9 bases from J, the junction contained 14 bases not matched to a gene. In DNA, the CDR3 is TGTGCCACCAGCACACCCTTTAGCGGGACTAGGGGTGAGCAGTTCTTC. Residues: CATSTPFSGTRGEQFF.

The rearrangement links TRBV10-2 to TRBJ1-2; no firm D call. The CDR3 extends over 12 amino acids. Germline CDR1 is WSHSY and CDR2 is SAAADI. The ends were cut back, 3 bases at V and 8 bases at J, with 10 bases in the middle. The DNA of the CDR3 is TGCGCCAGCAGTGAATCCCGAGGAGGCTACACCTTC. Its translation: CASSESRGGYTF.

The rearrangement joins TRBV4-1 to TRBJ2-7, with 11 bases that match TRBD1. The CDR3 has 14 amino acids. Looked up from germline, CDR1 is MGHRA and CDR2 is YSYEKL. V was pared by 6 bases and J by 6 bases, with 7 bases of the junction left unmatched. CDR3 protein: CASRRGQGAFEQYF. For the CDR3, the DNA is TGCGCCAGCAGACGCGGACAGGGGGCGTTCGAGCAGTACTTC.

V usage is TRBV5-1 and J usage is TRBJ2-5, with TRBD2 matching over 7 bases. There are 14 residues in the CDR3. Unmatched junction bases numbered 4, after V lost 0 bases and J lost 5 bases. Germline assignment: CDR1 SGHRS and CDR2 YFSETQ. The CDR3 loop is CASSLAGGSETQYF. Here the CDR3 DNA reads TGCGCCAGCAGCTTGGCGGGGGGAAGTGAGACCCAGTACTTC.

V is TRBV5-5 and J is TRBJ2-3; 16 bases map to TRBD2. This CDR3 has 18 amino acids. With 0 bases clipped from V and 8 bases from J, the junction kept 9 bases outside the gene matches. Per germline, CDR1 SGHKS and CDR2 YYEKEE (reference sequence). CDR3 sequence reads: CASSLGPGLAGGLGTQYF. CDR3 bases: TGTGCCAGCAGCTTGGGACCGGGACTAGCGGGAGGGCTCGGTACGCAGTATTTT.

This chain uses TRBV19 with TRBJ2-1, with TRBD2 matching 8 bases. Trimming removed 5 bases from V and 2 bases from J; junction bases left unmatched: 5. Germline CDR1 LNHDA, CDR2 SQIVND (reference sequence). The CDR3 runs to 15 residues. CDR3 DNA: TGTGCCAGTAGTTTCCGGGAGGGCCCCTACAATGAGCAGTTCTTC. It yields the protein CASSFREGPYNEQFF.

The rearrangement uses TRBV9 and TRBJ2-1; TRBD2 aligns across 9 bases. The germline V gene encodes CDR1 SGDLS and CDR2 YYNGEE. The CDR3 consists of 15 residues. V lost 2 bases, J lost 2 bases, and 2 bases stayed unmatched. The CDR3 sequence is CASSVLAGAYNEQFF. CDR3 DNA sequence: TGTGCCAGCAGCGTGTTAGCGGGAGCCTACAATGAGCAGTTCTTC. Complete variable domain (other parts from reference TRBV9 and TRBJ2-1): DSGVTQTPKHLITATGQRVTLRCSPRSGDLSVYWYQQSLDQGLQFLIQYYNGEERAKGNILERFSAQQFPDLHSELNLSSLELGDSALYFCASSVLAGAYNEQFFGPGTRLTVL.

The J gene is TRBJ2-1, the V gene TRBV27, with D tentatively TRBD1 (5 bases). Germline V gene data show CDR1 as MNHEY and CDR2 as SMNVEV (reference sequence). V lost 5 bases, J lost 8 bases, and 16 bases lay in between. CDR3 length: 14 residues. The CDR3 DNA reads TGTGCCAGCAGTACCCAAGGGGCAAGCTATGAGCAGTTCTTC. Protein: CASSTQGASYEQFF.

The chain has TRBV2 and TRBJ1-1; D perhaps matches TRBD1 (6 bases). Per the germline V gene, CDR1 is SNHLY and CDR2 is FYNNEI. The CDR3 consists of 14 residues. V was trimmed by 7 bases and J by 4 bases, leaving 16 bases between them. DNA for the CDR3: TGTGCCAGCAATGAGTACAGGGAAGTCACTGAAGCTTTCTTT. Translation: CASNEYREVTEAFF.

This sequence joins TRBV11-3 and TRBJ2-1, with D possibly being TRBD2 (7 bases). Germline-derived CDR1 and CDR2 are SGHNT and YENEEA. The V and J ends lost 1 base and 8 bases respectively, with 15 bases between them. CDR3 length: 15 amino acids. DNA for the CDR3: TGTGCCAGCAGCTTAGGGGAGGGGGGCCTTGATGAGCAGTTCTTC. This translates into CASSLGEGGLDEQFF.

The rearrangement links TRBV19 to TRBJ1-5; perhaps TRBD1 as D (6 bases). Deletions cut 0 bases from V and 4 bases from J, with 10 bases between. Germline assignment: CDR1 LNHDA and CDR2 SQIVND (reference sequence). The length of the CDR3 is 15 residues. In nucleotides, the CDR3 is TGTGCCAGTAGTATAGATGGGGGGGCGAATCAGCCCCAGCATTTT. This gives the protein CASSIDGGANQPQHF.